This T cell receptor (beta chain) is from a study of OX40 agonist ivuxolimab in advanced cancers. CDR1 is SGHAT, CDR2 FQNNGV, per germline. This CDR3 comprises 14 residues. Trimming took 6 bases from V and 4 from J; bases not matched to a gene: 7. Using immunoSEQ multiplex PCR, the repertoire was profiled, and TCRdb retains in-frame clones only, with some absent. The table has about 92,000 clones, 84% seen once; the top ten hold 5.8%. The sequence was obtained from an adult with an advanced solid tumor such as melanoma, head and neck, liver or kidney cancer. The chain is built from TRBV11-2 and TRBJ1-1; TRBD1 matches at 8 bases. The source material was CD4+ or CD8+ T cells sorted from blood, sampled in a trial of the OX40 agonist ivuxolimab. The CDR3 DNA reads TGTGCCAGCAGTTCAACAGGGGGGAGCACTGAAGCTTTCTTT. It specifies CASSSTGGSTEAFF.